A single sample gave rise to the 17 T cell receptor beta chains below, sequenced in a study of T cell changes during pregnancy in multiple sclerosis. Measured with immunoSEQ multiplex PCR; TCRdb has only the in-frame clones, and not every one. The top ten hold 0.11% to 0.15% of the sample, which has about 75,000 clones, 90% to 95% seen once. Sequenced here: CD4+ T cells from peripheral blood mononuclear cells, sampled after pregnancy. Receptors originate from a female donor with multiple sclerosis, enrolled in a pregnancy study.

V usage is TRBV29-1 and J usage is TRBJ1-1, with 10 nucleotides matching TRBD1. The germline CDR1 and CDR2 sequences are SQVTM and ANQGSEA. V lost 6 bases to trimming and J lost 7 bases; unmatched junction nucleotides: 11. This CDR3 spans 14 amino acids. The CDR3 DNA sequence: TGCAGCGTGGCTCCTCCCGGGACAGGGGATGAAGCTTTCTTT. It translates to CSVAPPGTGDEAFF.

The genes are TRBV7-2 and TRBJ1-4, with 7 bases lining up with TRBD1. Germline V gives CDR1 SGHTA, CDR2 FQGNSA. After removal of 4 bases from V and 8 bases from J, the junction contained 10 bases not matched to a gene. The CDR3 length is 15 residues. CDR3 amino acids: CASSSGNRGGEKLFF. CDR3 DNA sequence: TGTGCCAGCAGCTCAGGAAACAGGGGAGGAGAAAAACTGTTTTTT.

The chain has TRBV19 and TRBJ2-5; 10 nucleotides line up with TRBD2. Trimming took 4 bases from V and 4 from J; bases not matched to a gene: 3. This CDR3 has 14 residues. Per the germline V gene, CDR1 is LNHDA and CDR2 is SQIVND (reference sequence). CDR3 sequence (DNA): TGTGCCAGTAGTACGGGACTAGCGAGAGAGACCCAGTACTTC. Amino acid sequence: CASSTGLARETQYF. Filled out from reference TRBV19 and TRBJ2-5, the complete variable domain reads DGGITQSPKYLFRKEGQNVTLSCEQNLNHDAMYWYRQDPGQGLRLIYYSQIVNDFQKGDIAEGYSVSREKKESFPLTVTSAQKNPTAFYLCASSTGLARETQYFGPGTRLLVL.

This clone was seen more than once but under ten times. V is TRBV2 and J is TRBJ1-1; D is ambiguous. This CDR3 is built from 11 residues. Germline CDR1 and CDR2: SNHLY and FYNNEI. Trimming took 6 bases from V and 3 from J, leaving 5 bases between them. In DNA, the CDR3 is TGTGCCAGCAGGGAGGACACTGAAGCTTTCTTT. It codes for CASREDTEAFF.

This sequence joins TRBV28 and TRBJ1-2, with a tentative D call TRBD1 (6 bases). Trimming took off 3 bases at V and 7 bases at J, with 18 bases between the two ends. Germline V gene data show CDR1 as MDHEN and CDR2 as SYDVKM. This CDR3 has 15 amino acids. The CDR3 DNA follows: TGTGCCAGCAGTTTTGTGTTTCGCCAGGGGTCTGGCTACACCTTC. It codes for CASSFVFRQGSGYTF.

The V call is TRBV5-6, the J call TRBJ2-2; 8 positions agree with TRBD1. This CDR3 comprises 16 residues. Germline CDR1 reads SGHDT; CDR2 reads YYEEEE. V shed 4 bases, J shed 1 base, and the junction held 6 bases outside the gene matches. This CDR3 is CASSPPGQVNTGELFF. CDR3 in DNA: TGTGCCAGCAGCCCACCGGGACAGGTGAACACCGGGGAGCTGTTTTTT.

The chain uses TRBV19 and TRBJ1-5, with 11 bases fitting TRBD1. V lost 5 bases to trimming and J lost 0 bases; unmatched junction nucleotides: 9. Germline loops: CDR1 LNHDA, CDR2 SQIVND (reference sequence). CDR3 length: 18 residues. CDR3 residues: CASSLLDRGQYSNQPQHF. In DNA, the CDR3 is TGTGCCAGTAGTCTCTTGGACAGGGGGCAATATAGCAATCAGCCCCAGCATTTT.

The CDR3 loop reads CASSPASDEQYF. In DNA form, the CDR3 reads TGTGCCAGCTCACCAGCTTCGGACGAGCAGTACTTC. The chain joins TRBV18 to TRBJ2-7; no clear D. Germline values: CDR1 KGHSH, CDR2 LQKENI. V lost 2 bases and J lost 5, with 7 bases in between. The CDR3 is made up of 12 amino acids. Variable domain in full (rest from reference TRBV18 and TRBJ2-7): NAGVMQNPRHLVRRRGQEARLRCSPMKGHSHVYWYRQLPEEGLKFMVYLQKENIIDESGMPKERFSAEFPKEGPSILRIQQVVRGDSAAYFCASSPASDEQYFGPGTRLTVT.

The chain joins TRBV6-5 to TRBJ2-7; 11 nucleotides agree with TRBD1. CDR1 is MNHEY and CDR2 is SVGAGI in the germline V gene. V gave up 8 bases and J gave up 6 bases; unmatched junction bases: 6. The CDR3 has 13 amino acids. CDR3 sequence reads: CASGQGARSEQYF. CDR3 in DNA: TGTGCCAGCGGACAGGGGGCGAGATCCGAGCAGTACTTC.

This sequence joins TRBV6-5 and TRBJ2-7, with D maybe TRBD2 (6 bases). The CDR3 has 13 residues. Trimming took off 8 bases at V and 2 bases at J, with 13 bases between the two ends. In germline, CDR1 is MNHEY, CDR2 SVGAGI. CDR3 residues: CASSAGRPYEQYF. The CDR3 DNA is TGTGCCAGCTCCGCGGGGCGCCCCTACGAGCAGTACTTC.

The J gene is TRBJ1-1, the V gene TRBV2; a weak D match, TRBD1 (5 bases). The CDR3 is 11 residues long. Germline loops: CDR1 SNHLY, CDR2 FYNNEI. Trimming pared 6 bases from V and 8 bases from J, leaving 10 bases between. The CDR3 reads CASSVDREAFF. The CDR3 bases are TGTGCCAGCAGCGTCGACAGAGAAGCTTTCTTT. The complete variable domain, with remaining parts taken from reference TRBV2 and TRBJ1-1, reads EPEVTQTPSHQVTQMGQEVILRCVPISNHLYFYWYRQILGQKVEFLVSFYNNEISEKSEIFDDQFSVERPDGSNFTLKIRSTKLEDSAMYFCASSVDREAFFGQGTRLTVV.

The J gene is TRBJ2-1, the V gene TRBV5-4, with TRBD1 matching 8 bases. From germline, CDR1 is SGHNT and CDR2 YYREEE (reference sequence). Trimming cost V 0 bases and J 10 bases; bases outside gene matches: 9. This CDR3 is 15 amino acids long. The CDR3 DNA is TGTGCCAGCAGCTTGGCCGCGGACAGGGCAAGGGAGCAGTTCTTC. Translating gives CASSLAADRAREQFF.

This chain connects TRBV27 to TRBJ2-3; 8 bases are shared with TRBD2. The CDR3 covers 18 residues. The V segment lost 6 bases and the J segment 1 base; nucleotides outside the gene matches: 15. Germline V CDR1 and CDR2: MNHEY, SMNVEV (reference sequence). CDR3 in DNA: TGTGCCAGCAGCTCAAACCTCGGCGGGAGGAGAGGCACAGATACGCAGTATTTT. Translation gives CASSSNLGGRRGTDTQYF.

V is TRBV6-6 and J is TRBJ2-7; TRBD1 aligns across 8 bases. Germline assignment: CDR1 MNHNY and CDR2 SVGAGI (reference sequence). With V trimmed by 8 bases and J by 2 bases, 11 bases remained unmatched. The CDR3 spans 15 residues. CDR3 in amino acids: CASGIRDRSTYEQYF. The CDR3, as DNA: TGTGCCAGCGGAATTCGGGACAGGTCCACCTACGAGCAGTACTTC.

The CDR3 loop reads CASSSPGTLSGYTF. CDR3 sequence (DNA): TGTGCCAGCAGTTCCCCAGGGACTTTAAGTGGCTACACCTTC. The chain carries TRBV27 and TRBJ1-2; TRBD1 is a possible D gene (5 bases). Trimming pared 4 bases from V and 7 bases from J, leaving 16 bases between. The CDR3 runs to 14 residues. The germline V gene has CDR1 MNHEY and CDR2 SMNVEV (reference sequence).

V is TRBV5-1 and J is TRBJ1-3, with D tentatively TRBD1 (6 bases). V was cut by 4 bases and J by 2 bases, with 16 bases left in between. Germline V gene data show CDR1 as SGHRS and CDR2 as YFSETQ. CDR3 length: 16 amino acids. The CDR3 reads CASSRGTPDPGNTIYF. For the CDR3, the DNA is TGCGCCAGCAGCAGAGGGACACCAGACCCTGGAAACACCATATATTTT.

The CDR3: CASSLLEGNFGNQPQHF. CDR3 nucleotide sequence: TGTGCCAGCAGCTTATTAGAGGGCAACTTTGGCAATCAGCCCCAGCATTTT. The chain employs TRBV7-8 and TRBJ1-5, with unresolved D. There are 17 residues in the CDR3. Looked up from germline, CDR1 is SGHVS and CDR2 is FQNEAQ. V was pared by 2 bases and J by 2 bases, with 16 bases between.